The 6 T cell receptor beta chains below come from one sample, sequenced in a study of T-cell reconstitution after alpha-beta-depleted transplantation in children. Unique molecular identifiers were built into the TCRbeta library. TCRdb processed the PCR reads anew with MiXCR; each CDR3 protein has one entry. In the table there are 200,000 to 300,000 distinct CDR3 sequences, more than 10% of which are singletons. The material sequenced was PBMCs from the stem cell graft donor, taken from the stem cell graft. Every receptor here comes from a human donor who donated a stem cell graft to a child with acute lymphoblastic leukemia.

This clonotype was counted ten times or more. This rearrangement joins TRBV7-8 to TRBJ2-7; D might be TRBD2 (6 bases). V dropped 0 bases and J dropped 1 base, with 13 bases sitting between them. Germline CDR1 reads SGHVS; CDR2 reads FQNEAQ. The CDR3 contains 16 residues. The CDR3 reads CASSLARREASYEQYF. As DNA, the CDR3 is TGTGCCAGCAGCTTAGCGCGCAGGGAGGCGTCCTACGAGCAGTACTTC.

This clonotype was observed at least ten times. V usage is TRBV5-1 and J usage is TRBJ1-1, with D possibly TRBD1 on 5 matching bases. The CDR3 is 16 amino acids. V shed 2 bases and J shed 1 base, with 15 bases lying between them. Germline CDR1 and CDR2: SGHRS and YFSETQ. In DNA form, the CDR3 reads TGCGCCAGCAGCTTAAGGGGCAGCCCATCGAACACTGAAGCTTTCTTT. It translates to CASSLRGSPSNTEAFF.

The chain joins TRBV30 to TRBJ1-4; D ambiguous. This CDR3 has 12 residues. CDR1 is GTSNPN and CDR2 is SVGIG in the germline V gene (reference sequence). Trimming removed 0 bases at V and 16 bases at J, with 15 bases between. This CDR3 reads CAWSVLAGTEFF. CDR3 in DNA: TGTGCCTGGAGTGTACTTGCCGGCACAGAGTTTTTT.

This clonotype showed up many times. The chain combines TRBV5-6 with TRBJ1-2, with 7 bases aligning to TRBD1. The CDR3 is 13 amino acids. With V trimmed by 1 base and J by 5 bases, 2 bases remained unmatched. Germline CDR1 reads SGHDT; CDR2 reads YYEEEE. Written as DNA, the CDR3 is TGTGCCAGCAGCTTGACAGGGGAATATGGCTACACCTTC. Amino acid sequence: CASSLTGEYGYTF.

Many counts were recorded for this clonotype. The CDR3 nucleotides read TGTGCCATCAGTGAGTTGACTCACCAAAGCTCTGGAAACACCATATATTTT. Encoded protein: CAISELTHQSSGNTIYF. J is TRBJ1-3 and V is TRBV10-3; D gene uncertain. V was shortened by 1 base and J by 0 bases, with 13 bases between the two germline ends. CDR1 and CDR2 from the germline V gene are ENHRY and SYGVKD. The CDR3 consists of 17 residues.

This clonotype has a handful of counts. The chain employs TRBV5-1 and TRBJ2-2, with D perhaps TRBD1 or TRBD2 (5 bases each). Trimming removed 5 bases at V and 6 bases at J, with 8 bases between. The CDR3 loop spans 12 amino acids. CDR1 and CDR2 from the germline V gene are SGHRS and YFSETQ. CDR3 protein: CASRRDAGELFF. CDR3 nucleotides: TGCGCCAGCAGACGGGACGCCGGGGAGCTGTTTTTT.